This entry concerns a single TCR beta chain. Its antigen is as yet unknown. The template was genomic DNA from peripheral blood, not RNA. These data are taken from a study of T cell repertoires in aging, cancer and after chemotherapy. The CDR3 totals 12 residues. Germline CDR1 DFQATT, CDR2 SNEGSKA (reference sequence). Trimming shortened V by 5 bases and J by 4 bases, and 11 bases separated the two germline ends. Multiplex touch-down PCR with TRB-A/B primers amplified rearranged V-D-J TRB sequences. TCRdb re-called the multiplex PCR reads through MiXCR, storing one row per CDR3 protein. This sample has more than 9,500 distinct CDR3 sequences, with roughly 31% found just once. Study-wide results and caveats: Rebound thymic output was suggested by rising median generation probability during chemotherapy in each cancer cohort. In healthy donors, age-related TCR diversity loss mainly reflected lost richness.

The receptor was isolated from a human donor in good health. The donor label of this sample is uncertain. Source material: blood. The chain recombines TRBV20-1 with TRBJ1-1; D unresolved. This CDR3 reads CSAHAVGTEAFF. The DNA for the CDR3 is TGCAGTGCTCACGCTGTCGGCACTGAAGCTTTCTTT.